This T cell receptor beta chain appears in the sequencing data of a study of identical twins' blood T cells. TCRdb reprocessed the 5' RACE reads via MiXCR and lists one record per CDR3 protein. The sample yields 350,000 to 400,000 distinct CDR3 sequences, more than 25% seen once. This clonotype was seen a single time. The V and J ends lost 2 bases and 3 bases respectively, with 11 bases between them. Germline V CDR1 and CDR2: SNHLY, FYNNEI. The CDR3 is 15 amino acids. The chain couples TRBV2 to TRBJ1-5; D perhaps matches TRBD1 (5 bases). Sequencing was performed on PBMCs. The TCR sequence derives from a woman aged 18-49 years in good health. The CDR3, as DNA: TGTGCCAGCAGTGAAAGGAGGGACCTCAATCAGCCCCAGCATTTT. Translated, it gives CASSERRDLNQPQHF.